Below, 3 T cell receptor beta chains from the same sample are listed, as sequenced in a study of regulatory T cells in long-lasting Graves disease. The authors built TCR beta libraries using iRepertoire HTBI primers and Arm-PCR of CDR3 regions. Using its own MiXCR run on the multiplex PCR reads, TCRdb lists one record per CDR3 protein. The table has about 660,000 distinct CDR3 sequences, about 30% seen once. Time point: persistent/refractory GD, antithyroid drugs over 5 years with positive TRAb. From RNA extracted from PBMCs, the TCR library was made. This sample comprised peripheral blood mononuclear cells (PBMCs), obtained when the disease was refractory, from a patient treated with antithyroid drugs. These receptors were collected from a female donor with Graves disease.

The V and J genes are TRBV12-5 and TRBJ2-3; D is unresolved. CDR3 length equals 12 residues. V lost 7 bases, J lost 4 bases, and 9 bases lay in between. In germline, CDR1 is LGHNT, CDR2 FRNRAP. The DNA for the CDR3 is TGTGCTAGTGCCCCGTTCGCAGATACGCAGTATTTT. This encodes CASAPFADTQYF.

This clonotype was detected ten times or more. V is TRBV27 and J is TRBJ2-5, with D unclear. This CDR3 spans 13 amino acids. V lost 1 base to trimming and J lost 3 bases, with 6 bases between them. The germline V gene has CDR1 MNHEY and CDR2 SMNVEV (reference sequence). This CDR3 reads CASSLFGKETQYF. The CDR3 bases are TGTGCCAGCAGTTTATTCGGCAAAGAGACCCAGTACTTC.

To note about this clonotype: This may stem from a read error, because a much larger clone lies one nucleotide away. The chain combines TRBV6-2 or TRBV6-3 with TRBJ2-7, with TRBD2 matching over 8 bases. The CDR3 loop spans 14 amino acids. Losses at the gene ends were 6 bases for V and 4 bases for J; bases not matched to a gene: 8. Germline assignment: CDR1 MNHEY and CDR2 SVGEGT. The CDR3 loop is CASRPGSGRYEQYF. CDR3 DNA sequence: TGTGCCAGCAGGCCCGGGAGCGGGAGATACGAGCAGTACTTC.